This T cell receptor (beta chain) was observed in a study of blood T cell repertoires in COVID-19. Study details: Acute and convalescent COVID-19 specimens originated in the United States, Italy and Spain. T cells, B-cell-depleted T cells, or PBMCs provided the cDNA or gDNA that served as material.

In the study's own analysis: Amplification from reference gene primers served as the basis for estimated nucleated cell counts. Here immunoSEQ multiplex PCR was the method, and the copy in TCRdb shows in-frame clones only, minus some. V, J and clone size were drawn from that table, and D and trimming were deduced from the DNA. Among 150,000 to 200,000 clones, about three quarters were seen once, and the ten largest hold 7% to 9%. The length of the CDR3 is 16 residues. The germline V gene encodes CDR1 SGHVS and CDR2 FNYEAQ. V lost 8 bases and J 3 bases, leaving 20 bases between the germline ends. This sequence originates from a man between 60 and 75 years old with acute or convalescent COVID-19. V gene TRBV7-6 combines with J gene TRBJ1-3, with D perhaps TRBD1 (6 bases). Material for sequencing was peripheral blood. The CDR3 here is CASGRGMERDGNTIYF. The CDR3 bases are TGTGCCAGCGGGAGGGGGATGGAAAGAGATGGAAACACCATATATTTT.